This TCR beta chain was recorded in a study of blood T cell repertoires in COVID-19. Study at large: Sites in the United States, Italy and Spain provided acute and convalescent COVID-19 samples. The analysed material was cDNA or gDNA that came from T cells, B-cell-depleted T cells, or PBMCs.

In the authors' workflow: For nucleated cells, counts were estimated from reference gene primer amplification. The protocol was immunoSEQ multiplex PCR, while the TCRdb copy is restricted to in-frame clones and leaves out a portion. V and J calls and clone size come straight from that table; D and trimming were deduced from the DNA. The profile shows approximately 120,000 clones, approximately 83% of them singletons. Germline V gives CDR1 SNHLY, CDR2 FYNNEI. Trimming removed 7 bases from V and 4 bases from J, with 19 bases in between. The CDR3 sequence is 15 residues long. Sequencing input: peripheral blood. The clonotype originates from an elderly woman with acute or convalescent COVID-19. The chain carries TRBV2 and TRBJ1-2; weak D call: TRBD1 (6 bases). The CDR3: CASTQRARGLYGYTF. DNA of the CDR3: TGTGCCAGCACCCAGAGGGCCAGGGGCCTCTATGGCTACACCTTC. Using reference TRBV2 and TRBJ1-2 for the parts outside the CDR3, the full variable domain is EPEVTQTPSHQVTQMGQEVILRCVPISNHLYFYWYRQILGQKVEFLVSFYNNEISEKSEIFDDQFSVERPDGSNFTLKIRSTKLEDSAMYFCASTQRARGLYGYTFGSGTRLTVV.